The TCR beta chain under discussion was sequenced for a study of T cell repertoires in cytomegalovirus infection. TCRdb reprocessed the reads with MiXCR, giving one entry per CDR3 protein. The sample lists 200,000 or so distinct CDR3 sequences; roughly 30% were seen once. This TCR was recovered from a human donor in good health (CMV status not recorded). Some clones in this sample may be carry-over from other donors' samples. Sequencing was done on a sample of PBMCs.

The CDR3 region is CASSPDRTRDNEQFF. CDR3 DNA sequence: TGTGCCAGCAGCCCAGACAGGACAAGAGACAATGAGCAGTTCTTC. The rearrangement links TRBV11-3 to TRBJ2-1; D may be TRBD1 (6 bases). CDR3 length: 15 residues. CDR1 SGHNT and CDR2 YENEEA come from the germline V gene. V dropped 5 bases and J dropped 5 bases, with 16 bases sitting between them.